This entry features one T cell receptor beta chain sequence. Antigen: not known. TCRbeta library preparation incorporated unique molecular identifiers. MiXCR was run by TCRdb on the PCR reads, yielding one entry per CDR3 protein. The sample yields around 450,000 distinct CDR3 sequences, approximately 10% seen once. The data were taken from a study of T-cell reconstitution after alpha-beta-depleted transplantation in children. Findings of the study overall: A year post-transplant, T-cell counts and diversity derived mostly from newly produced T cells.

This CDR3 is 14 amino acids long. The V and J ends lost 0 bases and 11 bases respectively, with 15 bases between them. In germline, CDR1 is LGHNA, CDR2 YNFKEQ. The chain couples TRBV4-2 to TRBJ2-3; tentatively, D is TRBD2 (6 bases). The sample here was PBMCs, taken before TCRalphabeta/CD19-depleted stem cell transplant. The clonotype was recovered from a child aged 2 to 10 with inherited bone marrow failure, due to receive a stem cell transplant. The CDR3 nucleotides read TGTGCCAGCAGCCAAGATTGGCGAATCGGGGGGCAGTATTTT. It translates to CASSQDWRIGGQYF.